This TCR beta chain was retrieved from a study of T cells after yellow fever vaccination. Study-level points and caveats: Most clones from primary vaccination were detected again post-booster (almost 98% CD4, about 85% CD8).

TCRdb recomputed calls from the 5' RACE reads with MiXCR, one row per CDR3 protein. The sample consists of approximately 110,000 distinct CDR3 sequences, under 9% of them appearing once. The table lists this clonotype with many counts. Antigen: not known. The V gene's germline CDR1 is MNHEY and CDR2 SMNVEV (reference sequence). The V and J ends lost 6 bases and 0 bases, in that order; junction bases with no gene match: 8. The CDR3 runs 17 residues. The rearrangement links TRBV27 to TRBJ2-7; 13 bases fit TRBD2. The starting material was CD8+ T cells sorted from PBMCs, obtained 45 days after the yellow fever booster vaccination. This clonotype originated in a man aged 30-40 years who received the YFV17D yellow fever vaccine. The DNA of the CDR3 is TGTGCCAGCAGCTACGTTCGGACTAGCGGGAGCTCCTACGAGCAGTACTTC. Translating gives CASSYVRTSGSSYEQYF.